The source of this T cell receptor (beta chain) is a study of T cells after yellow fever vaccination. This CDR3 contains 14 residues. CDR1 SGHNT and CDR2 YYREEE come from the germline V gene (reference sequence). V was clipped by 5 bases and J by 5 bases, with 11 bases between them. This clonotype was picked up a small number of times. Antigen specificity is unknown. The study, taken as a whole, reports: Booster samples showed a return of most primary-vaccination clones (around 96% CD4, around 88% CD8).

TCRdb re-derived calls from the 5' RACE reads in MiXCR, one entry per CDR3 protein. The repertoire holds 150,000 to 200,000 distinct CDR3 sequences, with approximately 6.2% as singletons. This sample comprised CD4+ T cells sorted from PBMCs, obtained on the day of the first yellow fever vaccination. The sequence was collected from a man between 18 and 29 years old who received the YFV17D yellow fever vaccine. The chain employs TRBV5-4 and TRBJ1-6; maybe TRBD1 (5 bases). The CDR3 spells CASRNRDDNSPLHF. The DNA of the CDR3 is TGTGCCAGCAGGAACCGGGACGATAATTCACCCCTCCACTTT.